The present T cell receptor (beta chain) was sequenced within a study of identical twins. The study, taken as a whole, reports: Instead of following the same donors, the conclusions were based on cross-sectional statistical analysis. Compared with unrelated sharing, twin-shared out-of-frame alpha sequences had more low-probability sequences.

V was cut by 5 bases and J by 4 bases, with 18 bases left in between. This CDR3 is built from 15 residues. The germline V gene has CDR1 MDHEN and CDR2 SYDVKM. A universal primer site was incorporated via template switching, and the cDNA contained unique molecular identifiers. TCRdb reanalysed the 5' RACE reads using MiXCR and keeps one entry per CDR3 protein. Of 250,000 to 350,000 distinct CDR3 sequences in the sample, roughly 8.6% were seen once. About this clonotype: The antigen is undetermined.

These sequences were also reported in another study, on yellow fever vaccine responses in identical twins.

The TCR originated in a woman aged 18-29 years in good health. The chain carries TRBV28 and TRBJ2-7; D perhaps matches TRBD1 (5 bases). Sequenced material: memory (CD45RO+) T cells sorted from blood. The CDR3 nucleotides are TGTGCCAGCAGTCCTGAGCCAGGGTTTAGTTACGAGCAGTACTTC. It encodes CASSPEPGFSYEQYF.